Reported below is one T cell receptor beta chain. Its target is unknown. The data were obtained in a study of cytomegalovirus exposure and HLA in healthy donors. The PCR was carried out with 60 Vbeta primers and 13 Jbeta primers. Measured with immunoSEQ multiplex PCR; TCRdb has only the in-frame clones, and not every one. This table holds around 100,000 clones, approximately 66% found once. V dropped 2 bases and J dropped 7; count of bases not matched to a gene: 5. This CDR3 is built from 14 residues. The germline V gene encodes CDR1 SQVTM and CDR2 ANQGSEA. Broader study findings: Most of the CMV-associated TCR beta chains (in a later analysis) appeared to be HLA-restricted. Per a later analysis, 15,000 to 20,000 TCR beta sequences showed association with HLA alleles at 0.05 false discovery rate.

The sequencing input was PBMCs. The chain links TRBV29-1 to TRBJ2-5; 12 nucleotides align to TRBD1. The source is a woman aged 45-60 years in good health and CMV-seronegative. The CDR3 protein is CSVERGQGAGTQYF. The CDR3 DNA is TGCAGCGTTGAAAGGGGACAGGGGGCTGGGACCCAGTACTTC.